These 30 T cell receptor beta chains were sequenced from one sample in a study of control samples from healthy donors and cancer patients. Assay: immunoSEQ multiplex PCR; the TCRdb copy retains only in-frame clones and omits some. The repertoire includes approximately 70,000 clones, approximately 84% of them detected once, and approximately 16% sits in the top ten. The specimen was blood. The origin of the receptors is a man aged 50 or older in good health.

This chain joins TRBV6-5 and TRBJ1-2; 8 bases align to TRBD1. Germline CDR1 MNHEY, CDR2 SVGAGI. CDR3 size: 14 residues. J gave up 8 bases and V 6 bases, and 11 bases lay outside the gene matches. The CDR3 DNA follows: TGTGCCAGCAGGCGGGATCAGGGGGCGCGGGGCTACACCTTC. This encodes CASRRDQGARGYTF.

This chain joins TRBV5-3 and TRBJ2-5, with a tentative D call TRBD1 (6 bases). TRBV5-3 falls under the ORF class, with uncertain function. V shed 3 bases and J shed 1 base, with 16 bases lying between them. The CDR3 extends over 16 amino acids. The DNA of the CDR3 is TGTGCCAGAAGCTACCCGGGGACAAACCTCCAAGAGACCCAGTACTTC. It encodes CARSYPGTNLQETQYF.

The chain joins TRBV24-1 to TRBJ2-5, with 7 nucleotides matching TRBD2. Per germline, CDR1 KGHDR and CDR2 SFDVKD. The CDR3 covers 15 residues. The V and J ends lost 3 bases and 1 base, in that order; junction bases with no gene match: 4. In DNA, the CDR3 is TGTGCCACCAGTGATCAGCGGGACTTCCAAGAGACCCAGTACTTC. Amino acids: CATSDQRDFQETQYF.

This clone was counted a single time. This rearrangement joins TRBV19 to TRBJ2-3; D tentatively reads TRBD1 or TRBD2 (5 bases each). Trimming left V 11 bases short and J 2 bases short, with 14 bases between. Per the germline V gene, CDR1 is LNHDA and CDR2 is SQIVND (reference sequence). The CDR3 sequence is 13 residues long. The CDR3 reads CAGESGHTDTQYF. Here the CDR3 DNA reads TGTGCCGGGGAAAGCGGACACACAGATACGCAGTATTTT.

V usage is TRBV20-1 and J usage is TRBJ1-1; 9 bases are shared with TRBD1. In germline, CDR1 is DFQATT, CDR2 SNEGSKA (reference sequence). Trimming cost V 3 bases and J 4 bases; bases outside gene matches: 15. CDR3 length: 17 amino acids. The CDR3 sequence is CSASNPWTGEAVTEAFF. CDR3 bases: TGCAGTGCTAGTAACCCCTGGACAGGGGAGGCTGTCACTGAAGCTTTCTTT.

This sequence joins TRBV12-3 or TRBV12-4 and TRBJ1-6; no firm D call. CDR3 length: 13 amino acids. With 5 bases removed from V and 7 bases from J, the gap between germline ends came to 9 bases. In DNA, the CDR3 is TGTGCCAGCAGTCCGACGGGGAATTCACCCCTCCACTTT. Amino acids: CASSPTGNSPLHF.

V and J are TRBV19 and TRBJ2-1; perhaps D is TRBD1 or TRBD2 (5 bases each). The V end was cut by 3 bases, the J end by 6 bases, with 15 bases between. The CDR3 runs to 15 residues. Germline CDR1 reads LNHDA; CDR2 reads SQIVND (reference sequence). This CDR3 is CASSIPSEGTNEQFF. The CDR3 DNA follows: TGTGCCAGTAGTATCCCAAGCGAGGGGACCAATGAGCAGTTCTTC.

The chain combines TRBV30 with TRBJ1-1, with unresolved D. The germline V and J ends were trimmed by 2 bases and 3 bases, with 10 bases remaining between them. CDR3 length equals 13 residues. Germline CDR1 GTSNPN, CDR2 SVGIG (reference sequence). CDR3 coding DNA: TGTGCCTGGAGTCTTGAAAGAGACACTGAAGCTTTCTTT. It yields the protein CAWSLERDTEAFF.

The rearrangement uses TRBV27 and TRBJ2-3; TRBD2 aligns across 9 bases. The V segment lost 6 bases and the J segment 6 bases; nucleotides outside the gene matches: 7. This CDR3 is 14 amino acids long. Per the germline V gene, CDR1 is MNHEY and CDR2 is SMNVEV (reference sequence). CDR3 coding DNA: TGTGCCAGCAGATATAGCGGGAGTTGGGATACGCAGTATTTT. It translates to CASRYSGSWDTQYF.

The rearrangement links TRBV7-2 to TRBJ1-5; 7 nucleotides line up with TRBD1. The CDR3 spans 16 residues. The V and J ends lost 1 base and 2 bases, in that order; junction bases with no gene match: 5. Per the germline V gene, CDR1 is SGHTA and CDR2 is FQGNSA. CDR3 nucleotide sequence: TGTGCCAGCAGCTTAGGTCACACAGGGGGCAATCAGCCCCAGCATTTT. Its translation: CASSLGHTGGNQPQHF.

This chain uses TRBV5-1 with TRBJ2-1; possible D gene TRBD2, 5 bases. There are 15 residues in the CDR3. The ends were cut back, 0 bases at V and 0 bases at J, with 7 bases in the middle. Germline V gene sequence: CDR1 SGHRS, CDR2 YFSETQ. DNA for the CDR3: TGCGCCAGCAGCTTGGGAGGGAGCTCCTACAATGAGCAGTTCTTC. It encodes CASSLGGSSYNEQFF.

J is TRBJ1-5 and V is TRBV6-5; unclear D gene. The CDR3 loop spans 14 amino acids. The germline gives CDR1 MNHEY, CDR2 SVGAGI. Trimming stripped 5 bases from V and 3 bases from J, with 11 bases between. CDR3 in DNA: TGTGCCAGCAGTCGGACTGGAGTCAATCAGCCCCAGCATTTT. This encodes CASSRTGVNQPQHF.

CDR3: CASSHPRGRWDEQFF. The CDR3 bases are TGTGCCAGTAGCCATCCCAGGGGCCGTTGGGATGAGCAGTTCTTC. This chain joins TRBV19 and TRBJ2-1, with D possibly matching TRBD1 (6 bases). This CDR3 has 15 residues. Germline values: CDR1 LNHDA, CDR2 SQIVND (reference sequence). The V and J ends lost 6 bases and 8 bases respectively, with 20 bases between them.

This rearrangement joins TRBV3-1 (or the pseudogene TRBV3-2) to TRBJ1-2; a possible D gene is TRBD1 (6 bases). Per germline, CDR1 LGHDT and CDR2 YNNKEL (reference sequence). Trimming stripped 2 bases from V and 8 bases from J, with 12 bases between. The CDR3 runs 13 residues. CDR3 region: CASSQRGAGGYTF. Here the CDR3 DNA reads TGTGCCAGCAGCCAAAGGGGGGCTGGGGGCTACACCTTC.

V gene TRBV4-1 combines with J gene TRBJ1-6; TRBD1 might be the D (5 bases). Germline V gene data show CDR1 as MGHRA and CDR2 as YSYEKL. The V and J ends lost 1 base and 3 bases respectively, with 19 bases between them. The length of the CDR3 is 19 residues. The CDR3 loop is CASSQGPRQRRDYNSPLHF. The CDR3 coding sequence is TGCGCCAGCAGCCAAGGGCCACGACAGCGAAGGGACTATAATTCACCCCTCCACTTT.

The chain joins TRBV25-1 to TRBJ2-2; D might be TRBD1 (5 bases). The germline V gene has CDR1 MGHDK and CDR2 SYGVNS. Trimming left V 4 bases short and J 4 bases short, with 13 bases between. CDR3 length: 15 amino acids. The CDR3 here is CASSATTGPTGELFF. The CDR3 DNA reads TGTGCCAGCAGTGCAACAACAGGACCCACCGGGGAGCTGTTTTTT.

DNA for the CDR3: TGTGCCAGCTCACCTCCACTTACCGGGGAGCTGTTTTTT. Translated, it gives CASSPPLTGELFF. The V call is TRBV18, the J call TRBJ2-2, with D uncertain. Trimming cost V 3 bases and J 5 bases, with 7 bases left between them. This CDR3 comprises 13 residues. The germline V gene has CDR1 KGHSH and CDR2 LQKENI. Full variable domain (remainder filled in from reference TRBV18 and TRBJ2-2): NAGVMQNPRHLVRRRGQEARLRCSPMKGHSHVYWYRQLPEEGLKFMVYLQKENIIDESGMPKERFSAEFPKEGPSILRIQQVVRGDSAAYFCASSPPLTGELFFGEGSRLTVL.

This clone was picked up a small number of times. The chain joins TRBV5-6 to TRBJ1-1, with D uncertain. Trimming removed 4 bases from V and 1 base from J, with 8 bases in between. Germline lookup yields CDR1 SGHDT and CDR2 YYEEEE. The length of the CDR3 is 13 residues. The CDR3 spells CASSGRQNTEAFF. CDR3 nucleotides: TGTGCCAGCAGCGGGAGACAGAACACTGAAGCTTTCTTT. Supplemented by reference TRBV5-6 and TRBJ1-1, the full variable domain reads DAGVTQSPTHLIKTRGQQVTLRCSPKSGHDTVSWYQQALGQGPQFIFQYYEEEERQRGNFPDRFSGHQFPNYSSELNVNALLLGDSALYLCASSGRQNTEAFFGQGTRLTVV.

The chain recombines TRBV4-3 with TRBJ2-7, with 10 nucleotides matching TRBD2. The CDR3 is 18 residues long. Germline CDR1 reads LGHNA; CDR2 reads YSLEER. The V gene end was trimmed by 0 bases and the J gene end by 4 bases; junction bases not matched to a gene: 12. As DNA, the CDR3 is TGCGCCAGCAGCCAAGAGTGGCTAGCGGGAGAGGTAGCATACGAGCAGTACTTC. Protein sequence: CASSQEWLAGEVAYEQYF.

The chain carries TRBV5-1 and TRBJ2-1, with 8 bases identical to TRBD1. The trim removed 7 bases at V and 4 bases at J, leaving 7 bases unmatched. The CDR3 totals 14 residues. Per germline, CDR1 SGHRS and CDR2 YFSETQ. CDR3 DNA sequence: TGCGCCAGCGCTAGGGGACAGGAGTACAATGAGCAGTTCTTC. Translation gives CASARGQEYNEQFF.

V and J are TRBV6-6 and TRBJ2-7; D possibly uses TRBD1 or TRBD2 (6 bases each). The CDR3 contains 14 residues. V lost 6 bases and J lost 3, with 15 bases in between. In germline, CDR1 is MNHNY, CDR2 SVGAGI (reference sequence). This CDR3 reads CASRPRDKVYEQYF. The CDR3 DNA sequence: TGTGCCAGCAGGCCGCGGGACAAAGTCTACGAGCAGTACTTC.

The chain joins TRBV7-2 to TRBJ1-1; D is undetermined. The germline gives CDR1 SGHTA, CDR2 FQGNSA. Trimming stripped 4 bases from V and 1 base from J, with 7 bases between. The CDR3 loop spans 13 amino acids. Here the CDR3 DNA reads TGTGCCAGCAGCTCCCGGACGAACACTGAAGCTTTCTTT. Protein: CASSSRTNTEAFF.

The chain recombines TRBV11-2 with TRBJ2-1; D uncertain. Germline V gene lookup returns CDR1 SGHAT and CDR2 FQNNGV. Trimming took off 6 bases at V and 5 bases at J, with 8 bases between the two ends. This CDR3 spans 12 amino acids. The CDR3, as DNA: TGTGCCAGCAGACTACGGAACAATGAGCAGTTCTTC. Its translation is CASRLRNNEQFF. Looking up the rest from reference TRBV11-2 and TRBJ2-1 gives the full variable domain: EAGVAQSPRYKIIEKRQSVAFWCNPISGHATLYWYQQILGQGPKLLIQFQNNGVVDDSQLPKDRFSAERLKGVDSTLKIQPAKLEDSAVYLCASRLRNNEQFFGPGTRLTVL.

This clone was seen once. The chain recombines TRBV15 with TRBJ2-3, with a tentative D call TRBD2 (7 bases). V was cut by 8 bases and J by 3 bases, with 18 bases left in between. CDR1 LNHNV and CDR2 YYDKDF come from the germline V gene (reference sequence). The CDR3 sequence is 15 residues long. This CDR3 is CATGRGSRNTDTQYF. The CDR3 DNA is TGTGCCACCGGGAGGGGGAGCCGGAATACAGATACGCAGTATTTT.

This clone was observed a handful of times. The chain combines TRBV2 with TRBJ2-7; D not certain. The CDR3 runs 16 residues. CDR1 is SNHLY, CDR2 FYNNEI, per germline. V gave up 4 bases and J gave up 2 bases, with 18 bases separating them. Here the CDR3 DNA reads TGTGCCAGCAGTGGAGGAACCACCTGGGGAACCTACGAGCAGTACTTC. As protein: CASSGGTTWGTYEQYF.

This clone was counted only a few times. The chain is built from TRBV19 and TRBJ2-7; the D gene could be TRBD1 or TRBD2 (5 bases each). The CDR3 totals 13 residues. Trimming shortened V by 6 bases and J by 2 bases, and 11 bases separated the two germline ends. CDR1 is LNHDA and CDR2 is SQIVND in the germline V gene (reference sequence). The CDR3 bases are TGTGCCAGTAGCGGGGCCGGGGCCTACGAGCAGTACTTC. Translating gives CASSGAGAYEQYF.

The sample holds a few counts of this clone. This chain connects TRBV2 to TRBJ1-6; tentatively, D is TRBD1 (5 bases). Trimming shortened V by 8 bases and J by 8 bases, and 19 bases separated the two germline ends. The CDR3 runs 15 residues. Germline CDR1 and CDR2: SNHLY and FYNNEI. The DNA for the CDR3 is TGTGCCAGCTCTCCCGCCGGGACGCCTCATTCACCCCTCCACTTT. Residues: CASSPAGTPHSPLHF.

This clone is a singleton in its sample. CDR3 nucleotide sequence: TGTGCCAGCAACCTCCTATCCGGGACAGGGAGCGGCTACACCTTC. It encodes CASNLLSGTGSGYTF. The V gene is TRBV28, the J gene TRBJ1-2; TRBD1 matches 9 bases. The CDR3 spans 15 residues. V lost 7 bases, J lost 8 bases, and 14 bases stayed unmatched. Germline-derived CDR1 and CDR2 are MDHEN and SYDVKM.

The chain carries TRBV13 and TRBJ2-7; D remains ambiguous. The CDR3 loop spans 17 amino acids. Trimming pared 6 bases from V and 0 bases from J, leaving 21 bases between. Germline CDR1 is PRHDT and CDR2 is FYEKMQ (reference sequence). Here the CDR3 reads CASSYTYTGTLSYEQYF. The CDR3, as DNA: TGTGCCAGCAGTTATACCTATACCGGAACCCTCTCCTACGAGCAGTACTTC.

The chain employs TRBV6-5 and TRBJ1-1; the D is unclear. Germline lookup yields CDR1 MNHEY and CDR2 SVGAGI. The CDR3 is 12 residues long. V lost 2 bases and J lost 5, with 6 bases in between. The DNA of the CDR3 is TGTGCCAGCAGTTACCGTCATACTGAAGCTTTCTTT. Translation: CASSYRHTEAFF.